This T cell receptor (beta chain) was documented in a study of beta chain features in type 1 diabetes. Study observations and caveats: The similarity of naive, central memory and Treg TCRB repertoires appeared greater among patients than among healthy donors. For TCRB rearrangement, an influence of HLA type remained unresolved here.

Sequencing targeted expressed TCRB transcripts, as all isolated RNA had been reverse transcribed. Assay used: immunoSEQ multiplex PCR; TCRdb lists only in-frame clones, some missing. The data show about 240,000 clones, 25% to 35% seen once. V was pared by 2 bases and J by 2 bases, with 6 bases between. In germline, CDR1 is MDHEN, CDR2 SYDVKM. This CDR3 has 13 amino acids. For this clone: What it recognizes is unknown.

The sequence was collected from a young man in good health. The sequencing sample was made of central memory CD4+ T cells from blood. The chain is built from TRBV28 and TRBJ2-5; D is unclear. The CDR3 loop reads CASSLPAQETQYF. The CDR3 coding sequence is TGTGCCAGCAGTTTACCTGCACAAGAGACCCAGTACTTC.